This T cell receptor (beta chain) was profiled in a study of T cells in Graves' hyperthyroidism and ophthalmopathy. What was amplified from RNA transcripts were TCR beta CDR3 regions. TCR CDR3 regions were first amplified by RT-PCR with HTBI primers. TCRdb re-called the multiplex PCR reads with MiXCR, one entry per CDR3 protein. This table holds 500,000 to 800,000 distinct CDR3 sequences, 40% to 55% found once. Germline values: CDR1 KGHDR, CDR2 SFDVKD. CDR3 length equals 17 residues. The V and J ends lost 7 bases and 0 bases respectively, with 18 bases between them. This clonotype has a count of ten or more.

The chain combines TRBV24-1 with TRBJ1-3; D gene uncertain. Sequencing was done on a sample of peripheral blood or thyroid tissue (not recorded which). The clonotype was recovered from an adult man with Graves' disease, either hyperthyroidism or ophthalmopathy (not recorded which). The CDR3 is CATRHQLQSNSGNTIYF. In DNA, the CDR3 is TGTGCCACCAGGCATCAACTCCAGAGTAACTCTGGAAACACCATATATTTT.